Detailed here is one T cell receptor beta chain. The data were taken from a study of T cell responses to AZD1222 COVID-19 vaccine. It was second doses at about 4 or about 12 weeks that were pooled. TCRdb's copy holds only in-frame clones and misses some; the assay was immunoSEQ multiplex PCR. The data hold more than 150,000 clones, with 90% to 95% observed a single time. CDR1 is SGHTA and CDR2 is FQGNSA in the germline V gene. V gave up 7 bases and J gave up 4 bases, with 11 bases separating them. This CDR3 has 13 amino acids. The chain joins TRBV7-2 to TRBJ1-5; D gene ambiguous. This receptor was obtained from an adult who received the AZD1222 COVID-19 vaccine. The sequencing used peripheral blood, collected 28 days after the second AZD1222 dose. For the CDR3, the DNA is TGTGCCAGCACCTCAGAGCTAAATCAGCCCCAGCATTTT. This codes for CASTSELNQPQHF.